This T cell receptor beta chain was captured by sequencing in a study of cytomegalovirus exposure and HLA in healthy donors. General study points: The study recorded more than 150 TCR beta chains that were cytomegalovirus-associated.

Germline V CDR1 and CDR2: LNHDA, SQIVND (reference sequence). This CDR3 spans 16 amino acids. Germline trimming cut 5 bases from V and 4 bases from J; bases unmatched to any gene: 8. Libraries were prepared by immunoSEQ multiplex PCR; TCRdb keeps only in-frame clonotypes and omits some of them. The sample has some 170,000 clones, about 82% seen once. Concerning this clone itself: Its antigen is still unknown.

The genes are TRBV19 and TRBJ2-3, with 11 bases aligning to TRBD1. The sequencing sample was made of PBMCs. The TCR sequence derives from a man aged 25 to 40 in good health and CMV-seropositive. The CDR3 coding sequence is TGTGCCAGTAGTCCCTCCCGGACAGGGGGCTCAGATACGCAGTATTTT. Residues: CASSPSRTGGSDTQYF.